These 19 T cell receptor beta chains were sequenced from one sample in a study of blood T cell repertoires in COVID-19. The protocol was immunoSEQ multiplex PCR, while the TCRdb copy is restricted to in-frame clones and leaves out a portion. This repertoire shows under 200,000 clones, around nine tenths found once; its top ten account for 0.55% to 0.6%. The specimen was peripheral blood. The receptors were sampled from a man in his 60s with COVID-19, enrolled during active disease.

The chain uses TRBV7-9 and TRBJ1-6, with TRBD1 as a possible D gene (6 bases). The CDR3 totals 14 residues. Trimming pared 5 bases from V and 7 bases from J, leaving 12 bases between. CDR1 SEHNR and CDR2 FQNEAQ come from the germline V gene (reference sequence). The CDR3 spells CASSVQTGNSPLHF. CDR3 coding DNA: TGTGCCAGCAGCGTACAAACAGGGAATTCACCCCTCCACTTT.

The chain employs TRBV28 and TRBJ1-4; 7 nucleotides align to TRBD1. Looked up from germline, CDR1 is MDHEN and CDR2 is SYDVKM. Trimming removed 5 bases from V and 5 bases from J; junction bases left unmatched: 8. This CDR3 has 15 amino acids. DNA of the CDR3: TGTGCCAGCAGTAGACGGGACAGCACAAATGAAAAACTGTTTTTT. Translation gives CASSRRDSTNEKLFF. The full variable domain, its missing parts supplied by reference TRBV28 and TRBJ1-4, is DVKVTQSSRYLVKRTGEKVFLECVQDMDHENMFWYRQDPGLGLRLIYFSYDVKMKEKGDIPEGYSVSREKKERFSLILESASTNQTSMYLCASSRRDSTNEKLFFGSGTQLSVL.

The chain recombines TRBV28 with TRBJ1-6; D might be TRBD1 (6 bases). V was cut by 5 bases and J by 1 base, with 21 bases left in between. This CDR3 is 19 amino acids long. Germline CDR1 MDHEN, CDR2 SYDVKM. This CDR3 reads CASSLGGLTGPSYNSPLHF. The CDR3 coding sequence is TGTGCCAGCAGTCTAGGCGGGCTGACAGGTCCTTCCTATAATTCACCCCTCCACTTT.

The V and J genes are TRBV6-5 and TRBJ2-7; D might be TRBD1 (6 bases). The germline V gene has CDR1 MNHEY and CDR2 SVGAGI. V gave up 6 bases and J gave up 3 bases, with 15 bases separating them. The length of the CDR3 is 14 residues. The CDR3 loop reads CASSQRGLNYEQYF. CDR3 bases: TGTGCCAGCAGCCAAAGGGGGTTAAACTACGAGCAGTACTTC.

This clone is a singleton in its sample. This chain uses TRBV7-9 with TRBJ2-7; TRBD2 aligns across 11 bases. Per the germline V gene, CDR1 is SEHNR and CDR2 is FQNEAQ (reference sequence). V shed 5 bases, J shed 0 bases, and the junction held 9 bases outside the gene matches. CDR3 size: 17 residues. DNA for the CDR3: TGTGCCAGCAGCAAACGTCAGACTAGCGGGGCCTCCTACGAGCAGTACTTC. This translates into CASSKRQTSGASYEQYF.

This rearrangement joins TRBV11-3 to TRBJ2-7; TRBD2 agrees at 9 bases. With V trimmed by 5 bases and J by 0 bases, 8 bases remained unmatched. This CDR3 has 16 residues. Germline V gene data show CDR1 as SGHNT and CDR2 as YENEEA. The CDR3: CASSTPEREDSYEQYF. The CDR3 DNA is TGTGCCAGCAGCACTCCCGAGCGGGAGGACTCCTACGAGCAGTACTTC.

The chain links TRBV27 to TRBJ1-2; D is possibly TRBD1 (5 bases). The length of the CDR3 is 14 residues. Trimming stripped 5 bases from V and 2 bases from J, with 12 bases between. Germline V gene lookup returns CDR1 MNHEY and CDR2 SMNVEV (reference sequence). The CDR3 loop reads CASSTGVPNYGYTF. The CDR3 bases are TGTGCCAGCAGTACAGGAGTTCCGAACTATGGCTACACCTTC.

The genes are TRBV30 and TRBJ2-7; 8 bases map to TRBD1. The trim removed 2 bases at V and 3 bases at J, leaving 3 bases unmatched. The CDR3 spans 13 residues. Germline CDR1 and CDR2: GTSNPN and SVGIG (reference sequence). For the CDR3, the DNA is TGTGCCTGGAGTTCCGGACAGGGCTACGAGCAGTACTTC. Encoded protein: CAWSSGQGYEQYF.

This clone was seen once. The V call is TRBV28, the J call TRBJ1-1, with no clear D. CDR1 and CDR2 from the germline V gene are MDHEN and SYDVKM. The CDR3 length is 14 residues. Trimming removed 3 bases at V and 1 base at J, with 9 bases between. CDR3 coding DNA: TGTGCCAGCAGTTTTGGGCGCGCGAACACTGAAGCTTTCTTT. It specifies CASSFGRANTEAFF.

The chain recombines TRBV18 with TRBJ2-2, with 7 bases fitting TRBD1. The trim removed 6 bases at V and 0 bases at J, leaving 10 bases unmatched. The CDR3 loop spans 17 amino acids. Germline CDR1 and CDR2: KGHSH and LQKENI. The CDR3, as DNA: TGTGCCAGCTCCCTACCCCCTGGGACAGCGAACACCGGGGAGCTGTTTTTT. Its protein product is CASSLPPGTANTGELFF.

CDR3 region: CASSAQQGGGGETQYF. In DNA, the CDR3 is TGTGCCAGCAGCGCCCAACAGGGCGGGGGTGGAGAGACCCAGTACTTC. The chain recombines TRBV11-2 with TRBJ2-5, with D maybe TRBD2 (7 bases). Per germline, CDR1 SGHAT and CDR2 FQNNGV. Trimming took off 5 bases at V and 4 bases at J, with 20 bases between the two ends. The CDR3 is 16 amino acids. Drawing the rest from reference TRBV11-2 and TRBJ2-5, the complete variable domain is EAGVAQSPRYKIIEKRQSVAFWCNPISGHATLYWYQQILGQGPKLLIQFQNNGVVDDSQLPKDRFSAERLKGVDSTLKIQPAKLEDSAVYLCASSAQQGGGGETQYFGPGTRLLVL.

V is TRBV14 and J is TRBJ1-4; D is possibly TRBD1 (5 bases). CDR1 SGHDN and CDR2 FVKESK come from the germline V gene. The CDR3 is 17 amino acids. V was shortened by 0 bases and J by 1 base, with 12 bases between the two germline ends. This chain's CDR3 is CASSQDLGRGTNEKLFF. In DNA, the CDR3 is TGTGCCAGCAGCCAAGACTTGGGGCGGGGAACTAATGAAAAACTGTTTTTT.

This chain joins TRBV3-1 (or the pseudogene TRBV3-2) and TRBJ2-1; TRBD1 matches at 12 bases. Germline loops: CDR1 LGHDT, CDR2 YNNKEL (reference sequence). V shed 3 bases, J shed 8 bases, and the junction held 8 bases outside the gene matches. This CDR3 region has 16 residues. The CDR3 reads CASSQLWGTGGDEQFF. The CDR3 bases are TGTGCCAGCAGCCAGCTTTGGGGGACAGGGGGCGATGAGCAGTTCTTC.

This clone was counted between two and nine times. The CDR3 region has the DNA TGTGCCAGCAGTTACGCCAGGGCTCTGGTTCTAACTACTAAAGGGAATGGCTACACCTTC. Translated, it gives CASSYARALVLTTKGNGYTF. The rearrangement links TRBV6-2 or TRBV6-3 to TRBJ1-2, with D possibly being TRBD1 (5 bases). Germline V lookup: CDR1 MNHEY, CDR2 SVGEGT. V was clipped by 2 bases and J by 6 bases, with 31 bases between them. The length of the CDR3 is 20 residues.

The rearrangement links TRBV5-1 to TRBJ2-7; D remains ambiguous. Germline CDR1 and CDR2: SGHRS and YFSETQ. V lost 0 bases, J lost 2 bases, and 12 bases lay in between. The CDR3 totals 15 residues. The CDR3 protein is CASSLASSVAYEQYF. As DNA, the CDR3 is TGCGCCAGCAGCTTGGCCTCATCGGTAGCCTACGAGCAGTACTTC.

The CDR3 here is CAWSERGPRSPLHF. As DNA, the CDR3 is TGTGCCTGGAGTGAGCGTGGTCCCAGATCACCCCTCCACTTT. The J gene is TRBJ1-6, the V gene TRBV30; D is unclear. The CDR3 is 14 residues long. V was cut by 1 base and J by 10 bases, with 14 bases left in between. Germline V gene sequence: CDR1 GTSNPN, CDR2 SVGIG (reference sequence).

This clone was recorded once. The chain is built from TRBV27 and TRBJ1-4, with 11 bases that match TRBD1. Looked up from germline, CDR1 is MNHEY and CDR2 is SMNVEV (reference sequence). V gave up 5 bases and J gave up 4 bases; unmatched junction bases: 6. CDR3 length equals 16 residues. CDR3 protein: CASSPGQGALNEKLFF. The CDR3 DNA is TGTGCCAGCAGTCCAGGACAGGGGGCGCTTAATGAAAAACTGTTTTTT.

This rearrangement joins TRBV6-5 to TRBJ1-2; TRBD1 is a possible D gene (5 bases). CDR1 MNHEY and CDR2 SVGAGI come from the germline V gene. The CDR3 has 14 residues. Trimming removed 6 bases from V and 4 bases from J, with 15 bases in between. CDR3 bases: TGTGCCAGCAGGGCCCCCCGACAGATCTATGGCTACACCTTC. Protein: CASRAPRQIYGYTF.

Concerning this clone itself: This sample includes further DNA sequences coding for the same CDR3. The rearrangement joins TRBV9 to TRBJ2-4; D is undetermined. Germline assignment: CDR1 SGDLS and CDR2 YYNGEE. The CDR3 extends over 14 amino acids. Trimming took off 0 bases at V and 0 bases at J, with 4 bases between the two ends. For the CDR3, the DNA is TGTGCCAGCAGCGTAGGGCTAGCCAAAAACATTCAGTACTTC. Translated: CASSVGLAKNIQYF.